The 14 T cell receptor beta chains reported below all come from one sample, sequenced in a study of shared clonotypes between healthy human individuals. Sequenced by immunoSEQ multiplex PCR; TCRdb stores in-frame clones only, minus some. The sample shows about 1 million clones, roughly 70% of them seen only once. Sequenced sample: memory CD4+ T cells sorted from blood. Sample subset: CD45RA-negative fraction. These receptors all stem from a man younger than 35 in good health.

Regarding this clone: This may be a read error, as it is one base from a much larger clone. The sample carries other DNA sequences with the same CDR3. This chain joins TRBV5-4 and TRBJ2-1; D not certain. The CDR3 totals 11 residues. Per germline, CDR1 SGHNT and CDR2 YYREEE (reference sequence). Trimming stripped 2 bases from V and 7 bases from J, with 4 bases between. The CDR3 sequence: CASSFQNEQFF. The CDR3 DNA reads as TGTGCCAGCAGCTTCCAAAATGAGCAGTTCTTC.

The genes are TRBV10-2 and TRBJ1-1; D is unclear. The germline V and J ends were trimmed by 7 bases and 5 bases, with 8 bases remaining between them. The CDR3 is made up of 11 amino acids. Germline V gene lookup returns CDR1 WSHSY and CDR2 SAAADI. CDR3 protein: CASTRGTEAFF. As DNA, the CDR3 is TGCGCCAGCACGCGGGGAACTGAAGCTTTCTTT.

In DNA form, the CDR3 reads TGTGCCAGCCTCCTCGAGGAGGCTGGGTATGGCTACACCTTC. It yields the protein CASLLEEAGYGYTF. This sequence joins TRBV2 and TRBJ1-2; no firm D call. CDR1 is SNHLY, CDR2 FYNNEI, per germline. The ends were cut back, 8 bases at V and 5 bases at J, with 18 bases in the middle. The CDR3 runs 14 residues.

The rearrangement uses TRBV5-8 and TRBJ2-2, with a weak D call TRBD2 (6 bases). The CDR3 is 16 amino acids. V was cut by 1 base and J by 0 bases, with 10 bases left in between. CDR1 and CDR2 from the germline V gene are SGHTS and YDEGEE. CDR3 sequence (DNA): TGTGCCAGCAGCTTGAGCTCGGGGGCGAACACCGGGGAGCTGTTTTTT. It codes for CASSLSSGANTGELFF.

The V gene is TRBV21-1, the J gene TRBJ2-3; TRBD2 was called by the table and not checked on the DNA. TRBV21-1 is marked as a pseudogene. The CDR3 is 13 amino acids. CDR3: CASSTGLTDTQYF. The CDR3 nucleotides read TGTGCCAGCAGCACCGGTTTGACAGATACGCAGTATTTT.

The gene calls are TRBV5-1 and TRBJ2-3; D is possibly TRBD2 (6 bases). Trimming took off 7 bases at V and 0 bases at J, with 12 bases between the two ends. The V gene's germline CDR1 is SGHRS and CDR2 YFSETQ. The CDR3 is 14 amino acids. CDR3 residues: CASRGAPSTDTQYF. DNA for the CDR3: TGCGCCAGCCGCGGGGCCCCTAGCACAGATACGCAGTATTTT.

A few counts support this clone. The J gene is TRBJ1-3, the V gene TRBV6-1, with unresolved D. Trimming left V 8 bases short and J 4 bases short, with 18 bases between. CDR1 is MNHNS, CDR2 SASEGT, per germline. The CDR3 has 15 residues. For the CDR3, the DNA is TGTGCCAGCGAGATTTCCTTTAAGGGAGGAAACACCATATATTTT. Encoded protein: CASEISFKGGNTIYF.

The genes are TRBV5-4 and TRBJ2-5, with TRBD2 identical over 11 bases. CDR3 length equals 16 residues. In germline, CDR1 is SGHNT, CDR2 YYREEE (reference sequence). J lost 5 bases, V lost 0 bases, and 6 bases had no gene match. The CDR3 DNA reads as TGTGCCAGCAGCTTGGGAGGGTCTAGCGGGAGGGAGACCCAGTACTTC. Its protein is CASSLGGSSGRETQYF.

This clone was counted only a few times. V usage is TRBV18 and J usage is TRBJ1-2; the match to TRBD1 covers 7 bases. The CDR3 is made up of 14 amino acids. Losses at the gene ends were 6 bases for V and 4 bases for J; bases not matched to a gene: 8. Germline V gives CDR1 KGHSH, CDR2 LQKENI. The CDR3 reads CASSQGGLSYGYTF. As DNA, the CDR3 is TGTGCCAGCTCGCAGGGGGGGCTCAGCTATGGCTACACCTTC.

The V call is TRBV6-1, the J call TRBJ1-1; 7 bases match TRBD1. The germline CDR1 and CDR2 sequences are MNHNS and SASEGT. CDR3 length equals 13 residues. Trimming took 8 bases from V and 11 from J; bases not matched to a gene: 14. The CDR3 loop reads CASHFLRQGSAFF. CDR3 DNA sequence: TGTGCCAGCCACTTTTTACGACAGGGTTCCGCTTTCTTT.

A few counts support this clone. This sequence joins TRBV14 and TRBJ2-7; 7 bases map to TRBD2. The CDR3 length is 14 residues. V dropped 5 bases and J dropped 2; count of bases not matched to a gene: 6. Looked up from germline, CDR1 is SGHDN and CDR2 is FVKESK. This chain's CDR3 is CASSFGGGTYEQYF. CDR3 coding DNA: TGTGCCAGCAGCTTCGGGGGAGGGACCTACGAGCAGTACTTC.

V usage is TRBV29-1 and J usage is TRBJ1-2; D is possibly TRBD1 (5 bases). Trimming took off 7 bases at V and 4 bases at J, with 13 bases between the two ends. CDR1 is SQVTM and CDR2 is ANQGSEA in the germline V gene. This CDR3 contains 12 residues. CDR3 nucleotide sequence: TGCAGCGCCCTGACAGTGGGCTATGGCTACACCTTC. Translation: CSALTVGYGYTF.

The chain links TRBV7-9 to TRBJ2-3, with TRBD2 matching over 8 bases. V gave up 1 base and J gave up 3 bases; unmatched junction bases: 15. The CDR3 has 19 residues. Germline CDR1 and CDR2: SEHNR and FQNEAQ (reference sequence). CDR3 DNA sequence: TGTGCCAGCAGCTTAGGGGCGGCGGGGGGTCGCAAGGCGACAGATACGCAGTATTTT. This encodes CASSLGAAGGRKATDTQYF. The whole variable domain, filled in from reference TRBV7-9 and TRBJ2-3, reads DTGVSQNPRHKITKRGQNVTFRCDPISEHNRLYWYRQTLGQGPEFLTYFQNEAQLEKSRLLSDRFSAERPKGSFSTLEIQRTEQGDSAMYLCASSLGAAGGRKATDTQYFGPGTRLTVL.

This CDR3 is CASSDPTGPRAGYTF. The CDR3, as DNA: TGTGCCAGCAGTGATCCCACAGGGCCCCGTGCTGGCTACACCTTC. J is TRBJ1-2 and V is TRBV25-1, with D possibly matching TRBD1 (6 bases). The CDR3 is made up of 15 amino acids. In germline, CDR1 is MGHDK, CDR2 SYGVNS. Trimming pared 3 bases from V and 7 bases from J, leaving 18 bases between.